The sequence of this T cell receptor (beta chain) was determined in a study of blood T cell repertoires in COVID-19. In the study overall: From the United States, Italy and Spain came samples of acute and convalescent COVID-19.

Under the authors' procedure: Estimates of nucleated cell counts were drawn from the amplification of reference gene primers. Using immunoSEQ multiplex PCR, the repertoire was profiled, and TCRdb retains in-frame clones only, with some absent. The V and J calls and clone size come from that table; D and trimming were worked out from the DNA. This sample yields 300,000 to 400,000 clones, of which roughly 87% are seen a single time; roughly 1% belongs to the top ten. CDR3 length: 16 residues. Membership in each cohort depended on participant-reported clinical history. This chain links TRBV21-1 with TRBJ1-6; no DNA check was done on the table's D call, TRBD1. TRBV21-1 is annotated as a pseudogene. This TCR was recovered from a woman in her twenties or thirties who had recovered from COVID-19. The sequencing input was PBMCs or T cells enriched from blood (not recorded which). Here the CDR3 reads CASSKASGLANSPLHF. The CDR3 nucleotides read TGTGCCAGCAGCAAAGCGTCAGGTTTGGCGAATTCACCCCTCCACTTT.